These T cell receptor beta chains were read from a single sample in a study of cytomegalovirus exposure and HLA in healthy donors. Produced via immunoSEQ multiplex PCR; TCRdb's table is partial and in-frame only. The sample holds about 110,000 clones; more than 70% are singletons and the top ten take more than 2%. The sequenced sample consisted of PBMCs. These receptors were obtained from a woman aged 18-29 years in good health and CMV-seronegative. CDR3s include the opening cysteine and the closing phenylalanine or tryptophan. Fields, in order: clone size, J gene, CDR3 length, V gene, D gene, CDR3 protein, CDR3 DNA. D genes are given only for firm matches. Size is omitted from some rows. Given values are once, few, many or a class for expanded clones.

clone size: .
J gene: TRBJ2-7
CDR3 length: 14
V gene: TRBV7-6
D gene: TRBD2
CDR3 protein: CASARVAGAYEQYF
CDR3 DNA: TGTGCCAGCGCTCGGGTAGCGGGGGCCTACGAGCAGTACTTC

clone size: .
J gene: TRBJ2-2
CDR3 length: 14
V gene: TRBV4-3
D gene: .
CDR3 protein: CASSQNTGTGELFF
CDR3 DNA: TGCGCCAGCAGCCAAAATACCGGCACCGGGGAGCTGTTTTTT

clone size: .
J gene: TRBJ1-4
CDR3 length: 14
V gene: TRBV6-1
D gene: .
CDR3 protein: CASGERRTNEKLFF
CDR3 DNA: TGTGCCAGCGGCGAGAGGAGAACTAATGAAAAACTGTTTTTT

clone size: few
J gene: TRBJ1-5
CDR3 length: 15
V gene: TRBV19
D gene: .
CDR3 protein: CASSIGQTPGQPQHF
CDR3 DNA: TGTGCCAGTAGTATAGGACAGACCCCAGGTCAGCCCCAGCATTTT

clone size: .
J gene: TRBJ1-5
CDR3 length: 18
V gene: TRBV7-2
D gene: TRBD1
CDR3 protein: CASSFTGTGYLGNQPQHF
CDR3 DNA: TGTGCCAGCAGCTTCACCGGGACAGGGTATTTAGGCAATCAGCCCCAGCATTTT

clone size: once
J gene: TRBJ2-7
CDR3 length: 15
V gene: TRBV11-2
D gene: .
CDR3 protein: CASSLAYRSSYEQYF
CDR3 DNA: TGTGCCAGCAGCTTAGCCTACAGGAGCTCCTACGAGCAGTACTTC

clone size: .
J gene: TRBJ1-5
CDR3 length: 11
V gene: TRBV20-1
D gene: .
CDR3 protein: CSARGGQPQHF
CDR3 DNA: TGCAGTGCTAGGGGGGGTCAGCCCCAGCATTTT

clone size: .
J gene: TRBJ2-3
CDR3 length: 12
V gene: TRBV9
D gene: .
CDR3 protein: CASQGSTDTQYF
CDR3 DNA: TGTGCCAGCCAGGGGAGCACAGATACGCAGTATTTT

clone size: .
J gene: TRBJ2-7
CDR3 length: 15
V gene: TRBV7-6
D gene: TRBD1
CDR3 protein: CASSSEAGGGREQYF
CDR3 DNA: TGTGCCAGCAGCTCAGAGGCAGGGGGCGGACGCGAGCAGTACTTC

clone size: .
J gene: TRBJ1-2
CDR3 length: 14
V gene: TRBV19
D gene: .
CDR3 protein: CASSRVTANYGYTF
CDR3 DNA: TGTGCCAGTAGTAGAGTGACAGCTAACTATGGCTACACCTTC

clone size: .
J gene: TRBJ2-7
CDR3 length: 11
V gene: TRBV25-1
D gene: .
CDR3 protein: CASSAHYEQYF
CDR3 DNA: TGTGCCAGCAGTGCACACTACGAGCAGTACTTC

clone size: .
J gene: TRBJ2-7
CDR3 length: 18
V gene: TRBV1
D gene: .
CDR3 protein: CTSSQTQVYWVYPYEQYF
CDR3 DNA: TGCACCAGCAGCCAAACTCAGGTTTATTGGGTGTATCCATACGAGCAGTACTTC

clone size: .
J gene: TRBJ2-5
CDR3 length: 13
V gene: TRBV7-3
D gene: TRBD2
CDR3 protein: CASSLGGDETQYF
CDR3 DNA: TGTGCCAGCAGCTTGGGAGGGGACGAGACCCAGTACTTC

clone size: .
J gene: TRBJ2-3
CDR3 length: 14
V gene: TRBV7-2
D gene: .
CDR3 protein: CASSFMRSGDTQYF
CDR3 DNA: TGTGCCAGCAGCTTTATGCGATCCGGAGATACGCAGTATTTT

clone size: .
J gene: TRBJ1-5
CDR3 length: 15
V gene: TRBV7-2
D gene: .
CDR3 protein: CASSLSGYGNQPQHF
CDR3 DNA: TGTGCCAGCAGCTTATCAGGGTATGGGAATCAGCCCCAGCATTTT

clone size: .
J gene: TRBJ2-3
CDR3 length: 14
V gene: TRBV29-1
D gene: .
CDR3 protein: CSVDEGGGTDTQYF
CDR3 DNA: TGCAGCGTTGACGAGGGCGGGGGCACAGATACGCAGTATTTT

clone size: .
J gene: TRBJ2-7
CDR3 length: 12
V gene: TRBV29-1
D gene: TRBD1
CDR3 protein: CSVDQGAREQYF
CDR3 DNA: TGCAGCGTGGACCAGGGGGCGCGAGAGCAGTACTTC

clone size: .
J gene: TRBJ1-2
CDR3 length: 14
V gene: TRBV4-3
D gene: .
CDR3 protein: CASSQTTGSYGYTF
CDR3 DNA: TGCGCCAGCAGCCAAACTACCGGGAGCTATGGCTACACCTTC

clone size: .
J gene: TRBJ2-7
CDR3 length: 16
V gene: TRBV7-2
D gene: .
CDR3 protein: CASSSTVTIKAYEQYF
CDR3 DNA: TGTGCCAGCAGCTCGACCGTGACTATCAAAGCCTACGAGCAGTACTTC

clone size: .
J gene: TRBJ2-5
CDR3 length: 15
V gene: TRBV27
D gene: .
CDR3 protein: CASRSRSLLQETQYF
CDR3 DNA: TGTGCCAGCAGATCTCGTTCTCTTTTACAAGAGACCCAGTACTTC

clone size: .
J gene: TRBJ2-1
CDR3 length: 16
V gene: TRBV5-1
D gene: TRBD2
CDR3 protein: CASSSLAGRHGGEQFF
CDR3 DNA: TGCGCCAGCAGCTCACTAGCGGGGAGACACGGGGGTGAGCAGTTCTTC